This TCR beta chain was obtained from a study of patients and donors after allogeneic stem cell transplantation. In its sample, this clonotype was seen a few times. TCRdb re-derived calls from the RT-PCR reads in MiXCR, one entry per CDR3 protein. The sample includes hundreds of thousands of distinct CDR3 sequences, 15% to 20% of them seen just once. V was pared by 1 base and J by 4 bases, with 19 bases between. The CDR3 is 17 amino acids. Germline values: CDR1 SGHAT, CDR2 FQNNGV. The source material was blood, either unsorted or a sorted T cell fraction (not recorded which). The rearrangement joins TRBV11-2 to TRBJ1-1, with D maybe TRBD1 (6 bases). The clonotype comes from a human donor who was either an allogeneic HSCT recipient or a stem cell or donor lymphocyte infusion donor (not recorded which). It is not recorded whose cells these are; they may come from a transplant donor. The CDR3 nucleotides read TGTGCCAGCAGCTTAGTTAAGCCAGGGGTAGATAGCACTGAAGCTTTCTTT. It yields the protein CASSLVKPGVDSTEAFF. Full variable domain (remainder filled in from reference TRBV11-2 and TRBJ1-1): EAGVAQSPRYKIIEKRQSVAFWCNPISGHATLYWYQQILGQGPKLLIQFQNNGVVDDSQLPKDRFSAERLKGVDSTLKIQPAKLEDSAVYLCASSLVKPGVDSTEAFFGQGTRLTVV.